Sequencing of this TCR beta chain was carried out in a study of control samples from healthy donors and cancer patients. Repertoires were generated with immunoSEQ multiplex PCR, while TCRdb's copy carries only in-frame clones and drops some. The sample records under 85,000 clones, 84% being singletons. Looked up from germline, CDR1 is MNHEY and CDR2 is SVGEGT. The CDR3 has 15 amino acids. V shed 2 bases and J shed 3 bases, with 14 bases lying between them. The sequenced sample consisted of PBMCs. The gene calls are TRBV6-2 or TRBV6-3 and TRBJ2-7; D gene ambiguous. This receptor was obtained from a woman aged 45-60 years with lung cancer. The CDR3 DNA sequence: TGTGCCAGCAGTTACCTTCCAACAGATATCTACGAGCAGTACTTC. The encoded protein is CASSYLPTDIYEQYF.